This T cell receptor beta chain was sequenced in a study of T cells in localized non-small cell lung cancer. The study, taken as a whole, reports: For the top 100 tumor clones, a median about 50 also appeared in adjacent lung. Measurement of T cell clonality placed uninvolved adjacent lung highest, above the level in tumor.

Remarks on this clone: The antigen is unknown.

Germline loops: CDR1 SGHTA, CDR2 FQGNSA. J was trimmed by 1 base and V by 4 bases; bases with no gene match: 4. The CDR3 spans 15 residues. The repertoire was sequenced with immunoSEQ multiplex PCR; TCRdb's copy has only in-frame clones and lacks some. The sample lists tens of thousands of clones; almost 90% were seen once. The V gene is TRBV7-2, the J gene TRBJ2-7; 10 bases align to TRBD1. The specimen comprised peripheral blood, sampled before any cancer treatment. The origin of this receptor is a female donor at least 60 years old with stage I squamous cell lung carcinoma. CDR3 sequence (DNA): TGTGCCAGCAGCTCACCGGACAGGGGGTCCTACGAGCAGTACTTC. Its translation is CASSSPDRGSYEQYF.